The T cell receptor beta chain described here comes from a study of a mutant IDH1 vaccine in newly diagnosed glioma. Study in general: Sex among treated patients split about 60% male, 37.5% female; mean age was roughly 40 years.

Profiled with immunoSEQ multiplex PCR; TCRdb holds only in-frame clones, not every one. Of around 100,000 clones in the sample, under 90% were seen once. Noted time point: week 11, during vaccination. The study gave 300 ug of mutant IDH1 20-mer peptide per vaccine dose, with topical imiquimod. New IDH1-mutant, ATRX-lost WHO grade 3 or 4 astrocytomas occurred in donors. Concerning this clone: No antigen is known for it.

The CDR3 loop spans 15 amino acids. Germline loops: CDR1 KGHSH, CDR2 LQKENI. After removal of 0 bases from V and 5 bases from J, the junction contained 3 bases not matched to a gene. Source: PBMCs, taken from a glioma patient whose treatment included an IDH1 peptide vaccine. The genes are TRBV18 and TRBJ2-3; the match to TRBD2 covers 9 bases. The sequence was collected from a woman in her 50s with glioma. The CDR3 DNA follows: TGTGCCAGCTCACCACCGTCACTAGCGGGAGATACGCAGTATTTT. It translates to CASSPPSLAGDTQYF.